The 13 T cell receptor beta chains in this list originate from one sample, sequenced in a study of radiation and T cells in renal cell carcinoma. TCRdb's table, derived via immunoSEQ multiplex PCR, lists solely in-frame clones and lacks some. The sample has around 99,000 clones, about 79% seen once. Stated time point: blood 4 weeks post-SBRT, at nephrectomy. Sample treatment: 15 Gy SBRT to primary tumor, nephrectomy 4 weeks later. Source: blood, taken from a patient whose treatment included radiotherapy and nephrectomy. The receptor set was obtained from a man aged 55-75 years with renal cell carcinoma.

In its sample, this clone was seen once. The gene calls are TRBV11-2 and TRBJ1-5; D is perhaps TRBD1 (5 bases). Deletions cut 0 bases from V and 6 bases from J, with 6 bases between. The CDR3 spans 13 residues. Germline values: CDR1 SGHAT, CDR2 FQNNGV. For the CDR3, the DNA is TGTGCCAGCAGCTTAGAGGGGGGTCAGCCCCAGCATTTT. This gives the protein CASSLEGGQPQHF. Full variable domain (rest looked up from reference TRBV11-2 and TRBJ1-5): EAGVAQSPRYKIIEKRQSVAFWCNPISGHATLYWYQQILGQGPKLLIQFQNNGVVDDSQLPKDRFSAERLKGVDSTLKIQPAKLEDSAVYLCASSLEGGQPQHFGDGTRLSIL.

In DNA form, the CDR3 reads TGTGCCAGTAGAACCTTACTAGCGGGAGGTGATGAGCAGTTCTTC. Its translation is CASRTLLAGGDEQFF. The V call is TRBV19, the J call TRBJ2-1; TRBD2 aligns across 12 bases. J was trimmed by 8 bases and V by 6 bases; bases with no gene match: 8. CDR1 is LNHDA, CDR2 SQIVND, per germline (reference sequence). The CDR3 contains 15 residues.

The V gene is TRBV2, the J gene TRBJ2-2; 8 bases are shared with TRBD1. CDR1 is SNHLY, CDR2 FYNNEI, per germline. The CDR3 loop spans 15 amino acids. Losses at the gene ends were 8 bases for V and 3 bases for J; bases not matched to a gene: 8. CDR3 amino acids: CASRDRGEDTGELFF. CDR3 coding DNA: TGTGCCAGCCGCGACAGGGGCGAAGACACCGGGGAGCTGTTTTTT.

The V call is TRBV28, the J call TRBJ2-2; the D is unclear. Trimming cost V 7 bases and J 5 bases, with 8 bases left between them. The CDR3 runs to 12 residues. Germline V gene data show CDR1 as MDHEN and CDR2 as SYDVKM. The CDR3 coding sequence is TGTGCCAGCACCCTTGGTACCGGGGAGCTGTTTTTT. This codes for CASTLGTGELFF.

V and J are TRBV5-1 and TRBJ2-1; 11 bases fit TRBD2. Per the germline V gene, CDR1 is SGHRS and CDR2 is YFSETQ. The CDR3 length is 19 residues. V shed 0 bases and J 7 bases; nucleotides not matched to a gene: 15. CDR3 region: CASSLVTSGDVPPTNEQFF. As DNA, the CDR3 is TGCGCCAGCAGCTTGGTGACTAGCGGGGATGTCCCGCCTACAAATGAGCAGTTCTTC. Drawing the rest from reference TRBV5-1 and TRBJ2-1, the complete variable domain is KAGVTQTPRYLIKTRGQQVTLSCSPISGHRSVSWYQQTPGQGLQFLFEYFSETQRNKGNFPGRFSGRQFSNSRSEMNVSTLELGDSALYLCASSLVTSGDVPPTNEQFFGPGTRLTVL.

J is TRBJ2-2 and V is TRBV6-5, with a weak D call TRBD1 (6 bases). Germline loops: CDR1 MNHEY, CDR2 SVGAGI. The length of the CDR3 is 15 residues. The V end lost 5 bases, the J end lost 2 bases, and 12 bases lay between the germline ends. Written as DNA, the CDR3 is TGTGCCAGCAGTCAGCTACAGGGAAACACCGGGGAGCTGTTTTTT. This gives the protein CASSQLQGNTGELFF.

The chain has TRBV19 and TRBJ2-1, with D tentatively TRBD1 (6 bases). Between the trimmed V and J ends, which lost 3 bases and 5 bases, there was a span of 14 bases. CDR1 and CDR2 from the germline V gene are LNHDA and SQIVND (reference sequence). The CDR3 sequence is 15 residues long. CDR3 amino acids: CASSIPGTFNNEQFF. DNA for the CDR3: TGTGCCAGTAGTATTCCCGGGACATTTAACAATGAGCAGTTCTTC. Variable domain in full (rest from reference TRBV19 and TRBJ2-1): DGGITQSPKYLFRKEGQNVTLSCEQNLNHDAMYWYRQDPGQGLRLIYYSQIVNDFQKGDIAEGYSVSREKKESFPLTVTSAQKNPTAFYLCASSIPGTFNNEQFFGPGTRLTVL.

The rearrangement uses TRBV7-9 and TRBJ2-2; D might be TRBD1 (7 bases). The V end was cut by 6 bases, the J end by 4 bases, with 12 bases between. This CDR3 region has 14 residues. Germline CDR1 SEHNR, CDR2 FQNEAQ (reference sequence). CDR3 DNA sequence: TGTGCCAGCAGACCAGGGGGGACCACCGGGGAGCTGTTTTTT. Translation: CASRPGGTTGELFF.

The rearrangement links TRBV6-5 to TRBJ2-1, with D hard to call. V shed 0 bases and J shed 4 bases, with 10 bases lying between them. The germline gives CDR1 MNHEY, CDR2 SVGAGI. The CDR3 consists of 15 residues. CDR3 nucleotides: TGTGCCAGCAGTTACTCGATTTCTGGGTACAATGAGCAGTTCTTC. Protein: CASSYSISGYNEQFF.

The genes are TRBV7-2 and TRBJ1-2, with 8 bases that match TRBD1. From germline, CDR1 is SGHTA and CDR2 FQGNSA. CDR3 size: 13 residues. The J segment lost 7 bases and the V segment lost 5 bases, leaving 6 bases of the junction unmatched. As DNA, the CDR3 is TGTGCCAGCAGCGCGGACAGGGCGGGTGGCTACACCTTC. Amino acids: CASSADRAGGYTF.

The chain joins TRBV5-1 to TRBJ2-5; D ambiguous. The ends were cut back, 4 bases at V and 2 bases at J, with 6 bases in the middle. CDR1 is SGHRS, CDR2 YFSETQ, per germline. CDR3 size: 12 residues. The CDR3 bases are TGCGCCAGCAGCGAGAGTCAAGAGACCCAGTACTTC. Its protein is CASSESQETQYF.

The chain is built from TRBV7-2 and TRBJ2-3; 11 bases are a match to TRBD2. J lost 7 bases, V lost 6 bases, and 18 bases had no gene match. CDR1 SGHTA and CDR2 FQGNSA come from the germline V gene. CDR3 length equals 18 residues. The CDR3 loop is CASSRQPPGLAVQNTQYF. The CDR3 nucleotides are TGTGCCAGCAGTCGCCAGCCTCCGGGACTAGCGGTCCAAAATACGCAGTATTTT.

The chain recombines TRBV5-3 with TRBJ2-7, with D possibly matching TRBD1 (6 bases). TRBV5-3 is an open reading frame whose function is uncertain. V lost 5 bases, J lost 4 bases, and 19 bases lay in between. The CDR3 is 15 residues long. CDR3 loop: CARRYLQGLVYEQYF. CDR3 DNA sequence: TGTGCCAGAAGATACCTCCAGGGGCTGGTATACGAGCAGTACTTC.